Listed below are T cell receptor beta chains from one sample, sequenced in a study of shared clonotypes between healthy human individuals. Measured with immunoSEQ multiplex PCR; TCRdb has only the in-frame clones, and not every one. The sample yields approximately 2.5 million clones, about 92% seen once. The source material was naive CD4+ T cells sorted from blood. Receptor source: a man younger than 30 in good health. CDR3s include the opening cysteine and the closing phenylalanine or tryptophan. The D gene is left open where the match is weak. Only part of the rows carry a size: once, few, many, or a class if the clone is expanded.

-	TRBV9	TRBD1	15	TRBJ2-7	CASSVDRQGTGEQYF	TGTGCCAGCAGCGTGGATAGACAGGGAACGGGGGAGCAGTACTTC
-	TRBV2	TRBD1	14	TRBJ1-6	CASRSGTGDSPLHF	TGTGCCAGCAGGTCCGGGACAGGGGATTCACCCCTCCACTTT
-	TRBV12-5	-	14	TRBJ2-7	CASGLEGGGYEQYF	TGTGCTAGTGGTTTGGAGGGAGGGGGCTACGAGCAGTACTTC
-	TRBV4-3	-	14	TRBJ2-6	CASSLGTGANVLTF	TGCGCCAGCAGCCTGGGGACAGGGGCCAACGTCCTGACTTTC
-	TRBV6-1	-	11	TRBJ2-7	CASSELREQYF	TGTGCCAGCAGTGAGCTCCGGGAGCAGTACTTC
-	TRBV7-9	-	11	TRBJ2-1	CAAETYNEQFF	TGTGCCGCCGAGACCTACAATGAGCAGTTCTTC
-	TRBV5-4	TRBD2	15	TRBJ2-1	CASSFSGSSYNEQFF	TGTGCCAGCAGCTTTAGCGGGAGCTCCTACAATGAGCAGTTCTTC
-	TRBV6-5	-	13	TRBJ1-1	CASSGGSGEGAFF	TGTGCCAGCAGCGGGGGCAGTGGAGAGGGAGCTTTCTTT
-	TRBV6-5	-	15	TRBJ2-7	CASSYSKAGPYEQYF	TGTGCCAGCAGTTACTCGAAAGCGGGCCCCTACGAGCAGTACTTC
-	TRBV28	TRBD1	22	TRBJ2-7	CASSSNSWTGLFSSTRPYEQYF	TGTGCCAGCAGTTCTAACTCGTGGACAGGGTTGTTTTCAAGTACTCGACCGTACGAGCAGTACTTC
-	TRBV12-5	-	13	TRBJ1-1	CASVRFPNTEAFF	TGTGCTAGTGTTCGGTTCCCGAACACTGAAGCTTTCTTT
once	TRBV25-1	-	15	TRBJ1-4	CASGPRTRTNEKLFF	TGTGCCAGCGGTCCCAGGACACGAACTAATGAAAAACTGTTTTTT
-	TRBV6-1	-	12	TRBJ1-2	CASSVGSYGYTF	TGTGCCAGCAGTGTTGGAAGCTATGGCTACACCTTC
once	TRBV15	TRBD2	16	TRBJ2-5	CATSKRGLAAQETQYF	TGTGCCACCAGCAAGCGGGGACTAGCGGCCCAAGAGACCCAGTACTTC
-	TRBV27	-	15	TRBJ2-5	CASSLPHSGVETQYF	TGTGCCAGCAGTCTCCCCCATTCGGGCGTGGAGACCCAGTACTTC
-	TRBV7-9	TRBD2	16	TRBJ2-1	CASSFYAGGTYNEQFF	TGTGCCAGCAGCTTTTACGCGGGAGGTACCTACAATGAGCAGTTCTTC
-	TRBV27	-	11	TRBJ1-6	CASRQGHSFHF	TGTGCCAGCAGACAGGGCCATAGTTTCCACTTT
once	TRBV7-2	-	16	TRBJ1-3	CASSPSWADSGNTIYF	TGTGCCAGCAGCCCCAGCTGGGCTGACTCTGGAAACACCATATATTTT
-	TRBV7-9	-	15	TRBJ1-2	CASSLTGKVNYGYTF	TGTGCCAGCAGCTTAACGGGGAAAGTTAACTATGGCTACACCTTC
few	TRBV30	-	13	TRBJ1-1	CAWSKGMNTEAFF	TGTGCCTGGAGTAAGGGGATGAACACTGAAGCTTTCTTT
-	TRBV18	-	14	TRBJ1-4	CASSPQARGEKLFF	TGTGCCAGCTCACCACAGGCCCGCGGTGAAAAACTGTTTTTT
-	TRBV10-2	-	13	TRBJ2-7	CASSRLLSYEQYF	TGCGCCAGCAGCCGGCTCCTCTCCTACGAGCAGTACTTC
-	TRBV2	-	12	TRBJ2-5	CASSPLQETQYF	TGTGCCAGCAGCCCCCTTCAAGAGACCCAGTACTTC
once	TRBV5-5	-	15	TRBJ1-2	CASSIQSGEYYGYTF	TGTGCCAGCAGCATCCAATCAGGGGAGTACTATGGCTACACCTTC
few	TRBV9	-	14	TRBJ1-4	CASSVSATNEKLFF	TGTGCCAGCAGCGTAAGTGCAACTAATGAAAAACTGTTTTTT
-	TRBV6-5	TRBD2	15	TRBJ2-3	CASRTTSGGADTQYF	TGTGCCAGCAGGACGACTAGCGGGGGGGCGGATACGCAGTATTTT
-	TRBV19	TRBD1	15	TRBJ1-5	CASSRQGIPDQPQHF	TGTGCCAGTAGTAGACAGGGAATTCCGGATCAGCCCCAGCATTTT
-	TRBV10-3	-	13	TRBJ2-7	CAAAGKAGYEQYF	TGTGCCGCGGCGGGCAAGGCTGGCTACGAGCAGTACTTC
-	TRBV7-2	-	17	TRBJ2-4	CASSPRLSDVAKNIQYF	TGTGCCAGCAGCCCTCGACTGTCAGACGTAGCCAAAAACATTCAGTACTTC
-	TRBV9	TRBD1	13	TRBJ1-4	CASSTDRNEKLFF	TGTGCCAGCAGCACGGACAGGAATGAAAAACTGTTTTTT
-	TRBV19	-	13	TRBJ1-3	CASRPASGNTIYF	TGTGCCAGTAGGCCGGCGTCTGGAAACACCATATATTTT
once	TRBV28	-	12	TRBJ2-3	CASSSDSDTQYF	TGTGCCAGCAGTTCCGACTCAGATACGCAGTATTTT
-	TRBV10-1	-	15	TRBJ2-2	CASSETSQPTGELFF	TGCGCCAGCAGTGAGACCAGCCAACCCACCGGGGAGCTGTTTTTT
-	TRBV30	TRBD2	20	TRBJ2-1	CAWSVHLRTSGIFSYNEQFF	TGTGCCTGGAGTGTACATTTGAGGACTAGCGGGATTTTTTCCTACAATGAGCAGTTCTTC
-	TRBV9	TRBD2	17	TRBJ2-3	CASSTSPTSGKADTQYF	TGTGCCAGCAGCACTTCCCCGACTAGCGGGAAAGCAGATACGCAGTATTTT
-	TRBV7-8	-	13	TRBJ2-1	CASSLVIYNEQFF	TGTGCCAGCAGCTTAGTGATTTACAATGAGCAGTTCTTC
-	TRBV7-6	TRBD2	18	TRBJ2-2	CASSLFGTSGGSTGELFF	TGTGCCAGCAGCTTATTCGGGACTAGCGGGGGTTCCACCGGGGAGCTGTTTTTT
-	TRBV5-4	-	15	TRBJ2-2	CASSFGSSKSGELFF	TGTGCCAGCAGCTTCGGCAGTTCGAAATCCGGGGAGCTGTTTTTT
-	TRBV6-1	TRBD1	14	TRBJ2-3	CASSGQGWADTQYF	TGTGCCAGCAGTGGACAGGGGTGGGCAGATACGCAGTATTTT
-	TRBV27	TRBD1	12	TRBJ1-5	CASGDRVQPQHF	TGTGCCAGCGGAGACAGGGTTCAGCCCCAGCATTTT